These T cell receptor beta chains were read from a single sample in a study of monozygotic twins with inflammatory bowel disease. TCRdb reanalyzed the 5' RACE reads and collapses them to one entry per CDR3 protein, without DNA. The sample includes about 140,000 distinct CDR3 sequences. Sequencing input: blood. The source of these receptors is a human donor with ulcerative colitis or Crohn's disease, or a healthy co-twin of an affected twin (not recorded which). Each CDR3 is given with its conserved first and last residue. The order of the fields is J gene, V gene, CDR3 protein.

TRBJ2-1	TRBV6-4	CASSEVAGSWNEQFF
TRBJ2-1	TRBV24-1	CATSDFPDPRDNEQFF
TRBJ1-5	TRBV6-2/TRBV6-3	CASSYWASSNQPQHF
TRBJ1-5	TRBV5-1	CASSSGQGAEQHF
TRBJ2-7	TRBV4-3	CASSQDPQGAYEQYF
TRBJ2-5	TRBV4-2	CASSQTGAVAQYF
TRBJ2-7	TRBV6-5	CASSSHGTAYEQYF
TRBJ2-7	TRBV6-1	CASLTRTGDRYEQYF
TRBJ2-1	TRBV12-3/TRBV12-4	CASSLRGNEQFF
TRBJ2-1	TRBV25-1	CASSDTEKGFYDNEQFF
TRBJ2-1	TRBV7-3	CASSLQGRLNNEQFF
TRBJ1-2	TRBV19	CASSIAAGNYGYTF
TRBJ2-7	TRBV18	CASSLTGTTRYEQYF
TRBJ2-7	TRBV9	CASSVSGADDEQYF
TRBJ1-3	TRBV12-3/TRBV12-4	CASSPPGNTIYF
TRBJ1-2	TRBV18	CASSVRDDYGYTF
TRBJ2-5	TRBV5-1	CASSLVSSTETQYF
TRBJ1-3	TRBV6-5	CASSYSTGNTIYF
TRBJ1-1	TRBV29-1	CSVTGGRNTEAFF
TRBJ2-5	TRBV7-2	CASSWRWVAGEETQYF
TRBJ2-1	TRBV12-3/TRBV12-4	CASSLRTGGRGNEQFF
TRBJ1-5	TRBV27	CASSERTGDQPQHF
TRBJ1-2	TRBV20-1	CSAPGSNYGYTF
TRBJ2-6	TRBV5-1	CASSLQLAGSGANVLTF
TRBJ1-4	TRBV27	CASSQWGGRNEKLFF
TRBJ1-3	TRBV4-3	CASSQVRRGGNTIYF
TRBJ2-2	TRBV27	CASIATGLGLGDGELFF
TRBJ1-1	TRBV7-2	CASSSGPTGEAFF
TRBJ2-2	TRBV6-5	CASSYTGTGELFF
TRBJ1-5	TRBV7-8	CASSSGQGGQPQHF
TRBJ1-1	TRBV7-2	CASSLGPKNTEVFF
TRBJ2-2	TRBV20-1	CSARNRGNEYTGELFF
TRBJ1-6	TRBV7-2	CASTPGTGLPPLHF
TRBJ2-1	TRBV11-2	CASSPGLDYNEQFF
TRBJ2-7	TRBV7-2	CASSTGSAGSYEQYF
TRBJ2-2	TRBV6-4	CASSAGTGESGELFF
TRBJ1-5	TRBV7-2	CASSFDFGRVGNQPQHF
TRBJ1-1	TRBV10-3	CAIRETSGGGKAFF
TRBJ1-3	TRBV7-2	CASSSARANSGNTIYF
TRBJ2-5	TRBV11-1	CASSLSGEQTQYF
TRBJ1-5	TRBV11-2	CASSRRREPSGSQPQHF
TRBJ1-1	TRBV18	CASSLPQGNTEAFF
TRBJ1-4	TRBV18	CASSPQGGEKLFF
TRBJ1-1	TRBV7-2	CASSLLTEAFF
TRBJ2-1	TRBV6-5	CASSYSSGLAGGVNEQFF
TRBJ2-7	TRBV7-2	CASSLDLILGEQYF